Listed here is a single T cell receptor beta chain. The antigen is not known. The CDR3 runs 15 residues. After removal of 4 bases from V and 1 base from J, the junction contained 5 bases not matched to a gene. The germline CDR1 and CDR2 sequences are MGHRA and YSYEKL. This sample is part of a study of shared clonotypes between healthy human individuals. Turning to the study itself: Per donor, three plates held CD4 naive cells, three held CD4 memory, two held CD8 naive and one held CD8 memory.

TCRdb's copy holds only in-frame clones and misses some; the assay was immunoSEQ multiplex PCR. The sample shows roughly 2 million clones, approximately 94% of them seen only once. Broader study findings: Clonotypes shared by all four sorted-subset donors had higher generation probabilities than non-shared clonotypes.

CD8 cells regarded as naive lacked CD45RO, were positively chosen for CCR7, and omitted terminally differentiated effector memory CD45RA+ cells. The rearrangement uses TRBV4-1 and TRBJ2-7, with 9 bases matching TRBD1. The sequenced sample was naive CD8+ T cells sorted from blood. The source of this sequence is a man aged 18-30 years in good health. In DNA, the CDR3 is TGCGCCAGCAGCCCGCTAGGACAGGGGTCCTACGAGCAGTACTTC. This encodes CASSPLGQGSYEQYF.